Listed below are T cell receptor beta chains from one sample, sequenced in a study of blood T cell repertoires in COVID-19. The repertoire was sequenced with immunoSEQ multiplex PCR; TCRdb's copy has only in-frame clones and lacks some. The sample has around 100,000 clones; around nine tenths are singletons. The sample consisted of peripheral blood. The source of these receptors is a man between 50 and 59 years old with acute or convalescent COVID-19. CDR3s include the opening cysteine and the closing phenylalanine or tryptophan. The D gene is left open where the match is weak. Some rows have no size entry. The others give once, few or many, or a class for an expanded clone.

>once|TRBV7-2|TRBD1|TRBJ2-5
TGTGCCAGCAGCCGGACAGGGGTACGAGAGACCCAGTACTTC
CASSRTGVRETQYF
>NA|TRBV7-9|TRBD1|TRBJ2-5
TGTGCCAGCAGCTTGTCAGGGGGTTCGGAGACCCAGTACTTC
CASSLSGGSETQYF
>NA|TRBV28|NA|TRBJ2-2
TGTGCCAGCAGTTTATTAGGGACTGCTAACACCGGGGAGCTGTTTTTT
CASSLLGTANTGELFF
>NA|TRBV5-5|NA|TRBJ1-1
TGTGCCAGCAGCTCTTCGGTGAACACTGAAGCTTTCTTT
CASSSSVNTEAFF
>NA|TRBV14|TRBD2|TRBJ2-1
TGTGCCAGCAGCCAAGAGGTCGGGAGGTCATACAATGAGCAGTTCTTC
CASSQEVGRSYNEQFF
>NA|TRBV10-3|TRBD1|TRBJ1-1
TGTGCCATCAGTGAGTCGACAGGGAAAGCTTTCTTT
CAISESTGKAFF
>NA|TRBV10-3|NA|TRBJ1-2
TGTGCCATCAGTGAGTTCGGGGGTAACTATGGCTACACCTTC
CAISEFGGNYGYTF
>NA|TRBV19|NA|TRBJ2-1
TGTGCCAGTAGTATGTTGAACGGCTACAATGAGCAGTTCTTC
CASSMLNGYNEQFF
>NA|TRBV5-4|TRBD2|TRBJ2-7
TGTGCCAGCAGCTTGGCCGGCGGGAGGGCCTTGGGCGAGCAGTACTTC
CASSLAGGRALGEQYF
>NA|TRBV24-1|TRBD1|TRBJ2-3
TGTGCCACCAGGACGGGGCAGGGGGACCCAGATACGCAGTATTTT
CATRTGQGDPDTQYF
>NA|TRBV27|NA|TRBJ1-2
TGTGCCAGCAGCCCCGGACAGCTTCCTAACTATGGCTACACCTTC
CASSPGQLPNYGYTF
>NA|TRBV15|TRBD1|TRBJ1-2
TGTGCCACCAGCACGGGGGACAGGGACTATGGCTACACCTTC
CATSTGDRDYGYTF
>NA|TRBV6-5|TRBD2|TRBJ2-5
TGTGCCAGCAGCGGACTAGCGGGAGGTTCAGAGACCCAGTACTTC
CASSGLAGGSETQYF
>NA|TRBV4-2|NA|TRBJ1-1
TGTGCCAGCAGCCAAGATTTAAAGTCGGAGGGTGGGTCTTTCTTT
CASSQDLKSEGGSFF
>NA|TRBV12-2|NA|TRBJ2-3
TGTGCAAGTCGCCCCGGACTAGCGGGAACCACAGATACGCAGTATTTT
CASRPGLAGTTDTQYF
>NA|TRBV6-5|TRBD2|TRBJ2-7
TGTGCCAGCAGTTACTCGGCGACTAGCGGTACGGACGAGCAGTACTTC
CASSYSATSGTDEQYF
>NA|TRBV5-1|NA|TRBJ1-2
TGCGCCAGCAGCCCACCCTCGTGGGAGGACTATGGCTACACCTTC
CASSPPSWEDYGYTF
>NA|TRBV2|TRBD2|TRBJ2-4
TGTGCCAGCAGGGAGACTAGCGGGAGGGCTTACATTCAGTACTTC
CASRETSGRAYIQYF
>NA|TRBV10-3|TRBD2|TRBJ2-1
TGTGCCATCAGGCCGGGACTAGCGGACAATGAGCAGTTCTTC
CAIRPGLADNEQFF
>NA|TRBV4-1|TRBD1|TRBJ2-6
TGCGCCAGCAGCCAAGGAGGGGGCGCGCAGTCTGGGGCCAACGTCCTGACTTTC
CASSQGGGAQSGANVLTF
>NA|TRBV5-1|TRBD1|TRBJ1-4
TGCGCCAGCAGCGGGACAGGCCCAGAGCCAACTAATGAAAAACTGTTTTTT
CASSGTGPEPTNEKLFF
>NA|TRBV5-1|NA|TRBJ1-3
TGCGCCAGCAGCCCCGGGTTAGGTGCCGGAAACACCATATATTTT
CASSPGLGAGNTIYF
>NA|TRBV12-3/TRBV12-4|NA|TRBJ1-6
TGTGCCAGCAGTTTAGGGGAGAGGTCACCCCTCCACTTT
CASSLGERSPLHF